This TCR beta chain was sequenced for a study of blood T cell repertoires in COVID-19. Measured with immunoSEQ multiplex PCR; TCRdb has only the in-frame clones, and not every one. Counted here are fewer than 600,000 clones, roughly 87% occurring once; the ten biggest clones make up roughly 0.84%. This CDR3 spans 15 amino acids. Trimming at V came to 2 bases and at J to 6 bases, leaving 6 bases not matched to a gene. Sequencing used peripheral blood. This chain links TRBV23-1 with TRBJ1-4; 7 bases are a match to TRBD1. TRBV23-1 qualifies as an ORF whose function is uncertain. The clonotype comes from a man in his late teens or twenties with COVID-19, enrolled during active disease. This CDR3 reads CASSQRGQVDEKLFF. CDR3 bases: TGCGCCAGCAGTCAACGAGGACAGGTAGATGAAAAACTGTTTTTT.